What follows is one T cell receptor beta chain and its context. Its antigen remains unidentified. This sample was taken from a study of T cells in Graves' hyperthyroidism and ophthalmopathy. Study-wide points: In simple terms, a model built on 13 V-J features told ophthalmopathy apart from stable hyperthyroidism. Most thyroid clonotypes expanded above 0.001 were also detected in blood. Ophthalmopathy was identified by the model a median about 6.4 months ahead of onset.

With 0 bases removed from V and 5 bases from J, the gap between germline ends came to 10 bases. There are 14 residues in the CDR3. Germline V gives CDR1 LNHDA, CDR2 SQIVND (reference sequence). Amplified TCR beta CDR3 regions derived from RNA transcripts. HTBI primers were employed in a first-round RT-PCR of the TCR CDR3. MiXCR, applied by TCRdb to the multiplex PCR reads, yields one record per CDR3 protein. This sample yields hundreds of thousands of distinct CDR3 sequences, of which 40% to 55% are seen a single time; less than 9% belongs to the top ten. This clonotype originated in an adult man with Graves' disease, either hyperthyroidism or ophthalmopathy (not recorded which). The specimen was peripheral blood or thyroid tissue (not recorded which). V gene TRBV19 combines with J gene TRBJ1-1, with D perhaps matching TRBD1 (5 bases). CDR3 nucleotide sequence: TGTGCCAGTAGTATAGAGGAGGGGCGGACTGAAGCTTTCTTT. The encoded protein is CASSIEEGRTEAFF.